This T cell receptor beta chain was identified in a study of OX40 agonist ivuxolimab in advanced cancers. The repertoire was sequenced with immunoSEQ multiplex PCR; TCRdb's copy has only in-frame clones and lacks some. The sample consists of 100,000 to 150,000 clones, 85% to 95% of them appearing once. This clone was detected once. Its antigen is not known. This CDR3 has 12 amino acids. Germline V gene sequence: CDR1 MNHEY, CDR2 SMNVEV (reference sequence). V trimming: 2 bases; J trimming: 14 bases; junction bases outside the gene matches: 5. Study results and limitations: Relative to CD4+ cells, CD8+ T cells on average had more expanded clones.

The material was CD4+ or CD8+ T cells sorted from blood, obtained in a trial of the OX40 agonist ivuxolimab. This TCR derives from an adult with an advanced solid tumor such as melanoma, head and neck, liver or kidney cancer. The chain recombines TRBV27 with TRBJ2-3; 9 bases agree with TRBD2. The CDR3 loop reads CASSLTGLAAYF. The DNA of the CDR3 is TGTGCCAGCAGTTTAACGGGACTAGCTGCGTATTTT.